This TCR beta chain was retrieved from a study of cytomegalovirus exposure and HLA in healthy donors. This clone was seen just once. Antigen unknown. PCR employed 60 Vbeta and 13 Jbeta primers. Source study methods: Later, an analysis found 80 million or so unique TCR beta chains, and 8.5 million to 12 million of these were shared. Method: immunoSEQ multiplex PCR; TCRdb's copy keeps in-frame clones and lacks some. V, J and clone size are taken as reported in that table, and D and trimming were inferred from the DNA itself. The sample lists about 270,000 clones, 65% to 85% occurring once. General study results and limits: Several of the most significant clusters appeared, in a later analysis, to be linked to common viral pathogens. Most TCR sequences proved rare, with some public TCRs found in many donors.

The CDR3 runs 14 residues. Trimming removed 2 bases at V and 6 bases at J, with 14 bases between. Germline V lookup: CDR1 MGHDK, CDR2 SYGVNS. V usage is TRBV25-1 and J usage is TRBJ2-7, with D possibly being TRBD2 (5 bases). This TCR was recovered from a female donor in good health and CMV-seronegative. The sample taken for sequencing was PBMCs. CDR3 amino acids: CASSESGREREQYF. The CDR3 coding sequence is TGTGCCAGCAGTGAAAGCGGAAGGGAGCGCGAGCAGTACTTC.